The 11 T cell receptor beta chains reported below all come from one sample, sequenced in a study of T cells after yellow fever vaccination. Each CDR3 protein gets one entry after TCRdb re-called the 5' RACE reads with MiXCR. Of about 510,000 distinct CDR3 sequences listed, roughly a fifth were seen once; the top ten hold about a sixth. Here the sequenced sample was PBMCs, taken less than 25 days after the first yellow fever vaccination. These receptors were collected from a man between 18 and 35 years old who received the YFV17D yellow fever vaccine.

This clonotype was counted only a few times. The chain carries TRBV30 and TRBJ1-1; 7 nucleotides agree with TRBD1. Germline values: CDR1 GTSNPN, CDR2 SVGIG (reference sequence). V trimming: 5 bases; J trimming: 3 bases; junction bases outside the gene matches: 9. The CDR3 loop spans 14 amino acids. In DNA form, the CDR3 reads TGTGCCTGGCTAAGAAGACAGGGTGACACTGAAGCTTTCTTT. Translation gives CAWLRRQGDTEAFF.

V usage is TRBV5-1 and J usage is TRBJ2-1; TRBD2 aligns across 10 bases. V lost 4 bases, J lost 0 bases, and 16 bases stayed unmatched. Germline V gene sequence: CDR1 SGHRS, CDR2 YFSETQ. The CDR3 loop spans 20 amino acids. The CDR3 DNA sequence: TGCGCCAGCAGCGGCAGACTAGCGGGCGAGAAAATGAGCTCCTACAATGAGCAGTTCTTC. This codes for CASSGRLAGEKMSSYNEQFF.

The rearrangement joins TRBV7-2 to TRBJ2-4, with 9 bases identical to TRBD1. Germline CDR1 and CDR2: SGHTA and FQGNSA. V shed 8 bases, J shed 5 bases, and the junction held 10 bases outside the gene matches. The CDR3 spans 15 residues. The CDR3 DNA reads TGTGCCAGCGCAGGTGGGGGACAGGGCCAAAACATTCAGTACTTC. It encodes CASAGGGQGQNIQYF. Filled out from reference TRBV7-2 and TRBJ2-4, the complete variable domain reads GAGVSQSPSNKVTEKGKDVELRCDPISGHTALYWYRQSLGQGLEFLIYFQGNSAPDKSGLPSDRFSAERTGGSVSTLTIQRTQQEDSAVYLCASAGGGQGQNIQYFGAGTRLSVL.

This chain joins TRBV3-1 and TRBJ1-2; the match to TRBD1 covers 12 bases. CDR1 is LGHDT and CDR2 is YNNKEL in the germline V gene (reference sequence). CDR3 length equals 17 residues. V trimming: 0 bases; J trimming: 4 bases; junction bases outside the gene matches: 6. CDR3 protein: CASSQDAGTGGVYGYTF. Written as DNA, the CDR3 is TGTGCCAGCAGCCAAGATGCAGGGACAGGGGGCGTCTATGGCTACACCTTC.

V gene TRBV5-1 combines with J gene TRBJ2-1; D gene ambiguous. V lost 5 bases and J 4 bases, leaving 19 bases between the germline ends. CDR1 is SGHRS, CDR2 YFSETQ, per germline. The CDR3 runs 16 residues. CDR3 residues: CASSPLYRSTYNEQFF. CDR3 coding DNA: TGCGCCAGCAGTCCCTTGTATAGGTCGACTTACAATGAGCAGTTCTTC.

V and J are TRBV6-5 and TRBJ1-2; weak D call: TRBD1 (5 bases). Germline assignment: CDR1 MNHEY and CDR2 SVGAGI. Trimming pared 2 bases from V and 8 bases from J, leaving 18 bases between. The CDR3 has 15 amino acids. In nucleotides, the CDR3 is TGTGCCAGCAGTTACGCGTCCGGGGGGAGAGGAGGCTACACCTTC. It specifies CASSYASGGRGGYTF.

The chain combines TRBV7-2 with TRBJ2-7; 12 nucleotides agree with TRBD2. Unmatched junction bases numbered 4, after V lost 4 bases and J lost 3 bases. The germline gives CDR1 SGHTA, CDR2 FQGNSA. This CDR3 comprises 15 residues. CDR3 nucleotide sequence: TGTGCCAGCAGCTGGACTAGCGGGGCCGTCTACGAGCAGTACTTC. Translating it yields CASSWTSGAVYEQYF.

This clonotype was observed a few times. The J gene is TRBJ2-7, the V gene TRBV28; D gene ambiguous. The germline V gene encodes CDR1 MDHEN and CDR2 SYDVKM. The CDR3 is made up of 13 amino acids. V lost 4 bases and J 3 bases, leaving 10 bases between the germline ends. The chain's CDR3 is CASSSDRVYEQYV. The CDR3 DNA reads TGTGCCAGCAGTTCCGACCGGGTCTACGAGCAGTACGTC.

A few counts support this clonotype. One end of the junction varies from germline; a read error may be responsible. The V call is TRBV12-3 or TRBV12-4, the J call TRBJ1-6, with 8 bases aligning to TRBD1. The CDR3 length is 11 residues. Written as DNA, the CDR3 is TGTGCCAGCAGTAACAGGGGACAGGTGGACTTT. Protein sequence: CASSNRGQVDF.

This clonotype showed up just a few times. The chain is built from TRBV11-2 and TRBJ2-1, with no clear D. CDR3 length equals 15 residues. Germline V gene sequence: CDR1 SGHAT, CDR2 FQNNGV. V was shortened by 0 bases and J by 4 bases, with 10 bases between the two germline ends. CDR3 DNA sequence: TGTGCCAGCAGCTTAGAGTGGTTTCGGTACAATGAGCAGTTCTTC. Its protein is CASSLEWFRYNEQFF.

The chain couples TRBV6-2 or TRBV6-3 to TRBJ1-5; no clear D. The ends were cut back, 4 bases at V and 2 bases at J, with 9 bases in the middle. CDR3 size: 14 residues. Germline CDR1 reads MNHEY; CDR2 reads SVGEGT. The CDR3 loop is CASSWSQGNQPQHF. DNA of the CDR3: TGTGCCAGCAGTTGGTCGCAGGGCAATCAGCCCCAGCATTTT.